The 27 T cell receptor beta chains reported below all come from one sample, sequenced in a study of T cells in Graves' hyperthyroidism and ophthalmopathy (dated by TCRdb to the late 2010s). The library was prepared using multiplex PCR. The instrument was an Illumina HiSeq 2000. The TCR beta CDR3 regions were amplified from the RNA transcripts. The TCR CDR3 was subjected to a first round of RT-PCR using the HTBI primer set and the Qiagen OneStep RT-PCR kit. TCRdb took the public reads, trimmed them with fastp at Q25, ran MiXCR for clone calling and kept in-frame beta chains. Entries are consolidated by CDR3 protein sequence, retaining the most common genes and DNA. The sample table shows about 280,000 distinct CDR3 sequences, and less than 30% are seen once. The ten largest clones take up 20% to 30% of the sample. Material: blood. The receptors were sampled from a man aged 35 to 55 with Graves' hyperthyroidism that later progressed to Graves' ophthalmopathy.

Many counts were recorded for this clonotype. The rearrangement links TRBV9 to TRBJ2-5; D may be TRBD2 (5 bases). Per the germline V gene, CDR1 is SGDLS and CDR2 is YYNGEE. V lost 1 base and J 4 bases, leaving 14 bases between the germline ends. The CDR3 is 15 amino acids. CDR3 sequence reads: CASSVSPDYRETQYF. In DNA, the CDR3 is TGTGCCAGCAGCGTAAGTCCCGACTACCGAGAGACCCAGTACTTC.

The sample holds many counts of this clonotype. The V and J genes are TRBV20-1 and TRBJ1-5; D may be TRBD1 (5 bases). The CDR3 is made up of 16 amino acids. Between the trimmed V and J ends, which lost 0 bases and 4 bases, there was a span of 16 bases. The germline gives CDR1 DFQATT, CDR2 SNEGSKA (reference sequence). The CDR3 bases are TGCAGTGCTAGAGATCTCAGGCAGGGATCAAATCAGCCCCAGCATTTT. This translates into CSARDLRQGSNQPQHF.

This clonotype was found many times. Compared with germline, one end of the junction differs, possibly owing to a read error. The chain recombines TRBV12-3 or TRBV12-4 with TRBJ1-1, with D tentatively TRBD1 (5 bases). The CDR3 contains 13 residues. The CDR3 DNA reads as TGTGCCAGCGGTTTGGGGGGAGGGACTGAAGCTTTCTTT. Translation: CASGLGGGTEAFF.

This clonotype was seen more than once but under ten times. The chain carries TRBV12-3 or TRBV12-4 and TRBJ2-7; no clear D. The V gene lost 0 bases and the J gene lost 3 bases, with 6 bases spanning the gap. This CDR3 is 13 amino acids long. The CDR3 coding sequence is TGTGCCAGCAGTTTAGCGGTATTCTACGAGCAGTACTTC. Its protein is CASSLAVFYEQYF.

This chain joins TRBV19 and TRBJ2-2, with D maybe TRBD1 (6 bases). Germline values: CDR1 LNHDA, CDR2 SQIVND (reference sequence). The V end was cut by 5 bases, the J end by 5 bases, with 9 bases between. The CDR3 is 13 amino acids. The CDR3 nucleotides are TGTGCCAGTAGTCAGGGGTTAACCGGGGAGCTGTTTTTT. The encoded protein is CASSQGLTGELFF.

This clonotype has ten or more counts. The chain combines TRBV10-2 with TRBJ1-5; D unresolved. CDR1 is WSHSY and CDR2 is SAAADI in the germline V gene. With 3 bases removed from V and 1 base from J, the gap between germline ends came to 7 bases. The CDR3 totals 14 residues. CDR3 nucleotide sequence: TGCGCCAGCAGTGAAAGTGGCAGCAATCAGCCCCAGCATTTT. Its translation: CASSESGSNQPQHF.

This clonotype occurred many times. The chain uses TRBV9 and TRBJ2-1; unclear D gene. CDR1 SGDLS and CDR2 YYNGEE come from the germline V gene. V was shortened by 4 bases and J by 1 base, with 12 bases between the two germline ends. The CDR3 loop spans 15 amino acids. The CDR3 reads CASSIGSGSYNEQFF. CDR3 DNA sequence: TGTGCCAGCAGCATCGGATCCGGGTCCTACAATGAGCAGTTCTTC.

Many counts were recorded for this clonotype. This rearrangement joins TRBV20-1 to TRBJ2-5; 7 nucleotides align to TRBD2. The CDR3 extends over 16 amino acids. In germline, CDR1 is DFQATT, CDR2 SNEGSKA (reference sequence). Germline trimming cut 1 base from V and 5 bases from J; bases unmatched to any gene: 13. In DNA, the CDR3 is TGCAGTGCTAGAGTCCCCCGTAGAGCCGGGGGGGAGACCCAGTACTTC. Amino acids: CSARVPRRAGGETQYF.

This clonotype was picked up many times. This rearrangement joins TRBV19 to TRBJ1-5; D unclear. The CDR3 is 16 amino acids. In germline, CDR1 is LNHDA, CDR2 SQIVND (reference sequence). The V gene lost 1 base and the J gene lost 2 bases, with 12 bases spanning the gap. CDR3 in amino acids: CASSIAPRAGNQPQHF. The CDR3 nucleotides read TGTGCCAGTAGTATAGCTCCGCGGGCTGGCAATCAGCCCCAGCATTTT.

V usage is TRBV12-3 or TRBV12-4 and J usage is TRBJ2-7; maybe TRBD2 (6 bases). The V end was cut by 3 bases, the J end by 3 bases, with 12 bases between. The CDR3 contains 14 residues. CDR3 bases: TGTGCCAGCAGTTTTCATTCGGGGGACTACGAGCAGTACTTC. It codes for CASSFHSGDYEQYF.

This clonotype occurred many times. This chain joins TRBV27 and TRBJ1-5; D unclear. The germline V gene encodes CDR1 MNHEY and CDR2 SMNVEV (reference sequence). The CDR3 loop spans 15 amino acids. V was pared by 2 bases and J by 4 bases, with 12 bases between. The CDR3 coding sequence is TGTGCCAGCAGTTTAAACGCCCGCGTTAATCAGCCCCAGCATTTT. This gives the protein CASSLNARVNQPQHF.

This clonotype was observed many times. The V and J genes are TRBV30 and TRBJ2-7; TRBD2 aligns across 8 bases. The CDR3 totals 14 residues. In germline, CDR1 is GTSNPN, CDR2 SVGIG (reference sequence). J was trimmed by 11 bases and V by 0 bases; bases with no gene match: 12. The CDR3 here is CAWSVVAGLTPEYF. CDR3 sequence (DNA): TGTGCCTGGAGTGTGGTAGCGGGACTGACTCCGGAGTACTTC. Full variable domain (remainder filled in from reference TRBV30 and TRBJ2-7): SQTIHQWPATLVQPVGSPLSLECTVEGTSNPNLYWYRQAAGRGLQLLFYSVGIGQISSEVPQNLSASRPQDRQFILSSKKLLLSDSGFYLCAWSVVAGLTPEYFGPGTRLTVT.

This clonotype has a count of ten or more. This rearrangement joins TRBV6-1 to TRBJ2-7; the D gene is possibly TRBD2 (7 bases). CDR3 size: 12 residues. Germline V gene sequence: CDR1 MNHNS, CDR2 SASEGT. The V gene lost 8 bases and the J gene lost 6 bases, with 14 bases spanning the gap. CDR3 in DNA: TGTGCCAGCGGTGGGGGGGGGCGCGAGCAGTACTTC. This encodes CASGGGGREQYF.

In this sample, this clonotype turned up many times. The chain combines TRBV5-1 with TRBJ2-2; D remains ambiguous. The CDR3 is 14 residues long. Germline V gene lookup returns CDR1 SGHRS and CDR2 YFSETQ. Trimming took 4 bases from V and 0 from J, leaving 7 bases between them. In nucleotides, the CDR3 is TGCGCCAGCAGCCCGACACCGAACACCGGGGAGCTGTTTTTT. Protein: CASSPTPNTGELFF.

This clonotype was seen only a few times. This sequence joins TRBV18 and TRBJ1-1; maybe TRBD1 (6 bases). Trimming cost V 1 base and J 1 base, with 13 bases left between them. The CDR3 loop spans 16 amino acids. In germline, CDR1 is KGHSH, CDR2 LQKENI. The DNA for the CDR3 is TGTGCCAGCTCACCACTGAACGGGGGCGCGAACACTGAAGCTTTCTTT. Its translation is CASSPLNGGANTEAFF.

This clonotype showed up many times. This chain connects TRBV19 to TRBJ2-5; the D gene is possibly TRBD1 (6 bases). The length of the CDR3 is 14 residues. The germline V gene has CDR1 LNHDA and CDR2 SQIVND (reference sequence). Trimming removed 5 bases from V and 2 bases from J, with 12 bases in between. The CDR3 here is CASSPGHRQETQYF. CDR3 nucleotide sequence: TGTGCCAGTAGTCCGGGACATCGTCAAGAGACCCAGTACTTC.

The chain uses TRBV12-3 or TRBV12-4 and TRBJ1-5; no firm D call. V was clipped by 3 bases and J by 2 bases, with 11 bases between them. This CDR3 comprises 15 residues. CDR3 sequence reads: CASSFEGRGNQPQHF. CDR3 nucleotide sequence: TGTGCCAGCAGTTTTGAGGGAAGAGGCAATCAGCCCCAGCATTTT.

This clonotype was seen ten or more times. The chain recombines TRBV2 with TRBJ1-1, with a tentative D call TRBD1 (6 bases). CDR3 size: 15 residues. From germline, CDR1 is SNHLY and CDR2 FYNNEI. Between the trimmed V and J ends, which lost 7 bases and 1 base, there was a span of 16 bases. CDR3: CASIEVGTKNTEAFF. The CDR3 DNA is TGTGCCAGCATCGAAGTGGGGACAAAGAACACTGAAGCTTTCTTT.

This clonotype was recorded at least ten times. The CDR3 loop is CAWSVSSPNTIYF. CDR3 DNA sequence: TGTGCCTGGAGTGTATCCAGCCCAAACACCATATATTTT. This chain joins TRBV30 and TRBJ1-3; no firm D call. This CDR3 region has 13 residues. Looked up from germline, CDR1 is GTSNPN and CDR2 is SVGIG (reference sequence). Trimming took 0 bases from V and 6 from J, leaving 9 bases between them. The variable domain in full, with the rest retrieved from reference TRBV30 and TRBJ1-3, is SQTIHQWPATLVQPVGSPLSLECTVEGTSNPNLYWYRQAAGRGLQLLFYSVGIGQISSEVPQNLSASRPQDRQFILSSKKLLLSDSGFYLCAWSVSSPNTIYFGEGSWLTVV.

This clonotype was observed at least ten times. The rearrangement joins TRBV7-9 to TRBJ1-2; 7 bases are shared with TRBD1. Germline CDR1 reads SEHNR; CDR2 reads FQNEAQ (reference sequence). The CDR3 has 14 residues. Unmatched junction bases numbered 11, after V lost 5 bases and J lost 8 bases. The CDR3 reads CASSRSTGSDGYTF. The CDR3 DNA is TGTGCCAGCAGCCGATCGACAGGGTCGGACGGCTACACCTTC.

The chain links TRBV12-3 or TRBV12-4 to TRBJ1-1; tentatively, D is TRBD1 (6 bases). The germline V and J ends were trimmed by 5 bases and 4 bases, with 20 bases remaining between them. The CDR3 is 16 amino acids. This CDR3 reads CASSLAGHRYGTEAFF. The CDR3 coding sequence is TGTGCCAGCAGTCTGGCGGGACACCGGTATGGCACTGAAGCTTTCTTT.

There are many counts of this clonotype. As DNA, the CDR3 is TGCAGTGCATCGGACAGCCAAGAGACCCAGTACTTC. Residues: CSASDSQETQYF. J is TRBJ2-5 and V is TRBV20-1, with D tentatively TRBD1 (6 bases). There are 12 residues in the CDR3. V was trimmed by 6 bases and J by 1 base, leaving 9 bases between them. Germline values: CDR1 DFQATT, CDR2 SNEGSKA (reference sequence).

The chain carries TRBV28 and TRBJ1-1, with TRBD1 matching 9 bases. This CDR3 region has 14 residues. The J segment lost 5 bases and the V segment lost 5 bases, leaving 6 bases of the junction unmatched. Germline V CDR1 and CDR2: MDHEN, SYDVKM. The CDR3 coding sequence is TGTGCCAGCAGTCTGACAGGGGGGACGACTGAAGCTTTCTTT. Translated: CASSLTGGTTEAFF.

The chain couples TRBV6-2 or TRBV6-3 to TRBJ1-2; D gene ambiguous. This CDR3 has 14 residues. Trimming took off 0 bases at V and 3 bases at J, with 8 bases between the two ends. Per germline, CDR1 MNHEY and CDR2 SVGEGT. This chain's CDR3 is CASSYSGVYYGYTF. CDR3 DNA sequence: TGTGCCAGCAGTTACTCGGGAGTTTACTATGGCTACACCTTC.

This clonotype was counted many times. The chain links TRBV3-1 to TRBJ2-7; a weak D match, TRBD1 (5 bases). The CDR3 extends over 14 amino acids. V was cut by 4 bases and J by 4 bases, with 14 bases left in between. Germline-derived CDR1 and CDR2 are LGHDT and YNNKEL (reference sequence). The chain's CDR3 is CASSPDTFWYEQYF. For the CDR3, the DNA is TGTGCCAGCAGCCCGGACACATTTTGGTACGAGCAGTACTTC.

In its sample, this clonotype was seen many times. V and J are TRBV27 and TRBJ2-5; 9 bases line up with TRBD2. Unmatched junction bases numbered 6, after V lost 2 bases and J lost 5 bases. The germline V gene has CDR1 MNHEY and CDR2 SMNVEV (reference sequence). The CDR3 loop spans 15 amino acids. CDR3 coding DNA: TGTGCCAGCAGTTTAGCGGCGGGGGGGCGGGAGACCCAGTACTTC. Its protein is CASSLAAGGRETQYF.

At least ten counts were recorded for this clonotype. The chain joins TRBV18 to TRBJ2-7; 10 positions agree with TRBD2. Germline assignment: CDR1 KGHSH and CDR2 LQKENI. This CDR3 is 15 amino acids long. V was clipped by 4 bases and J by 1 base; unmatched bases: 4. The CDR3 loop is CASSRTSGTSYEQYF. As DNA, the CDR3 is TGTGCCAGCTCACGTACTAGCGGGACGTCCTACGAGCAGTACTTC.